These 18 T cell receptor beta chains originate from one sample sequenced in a study of cytomegalovirus exposure and HLA in healthy donors. Use of 60 Vbeta and 13 Jbeta primers characterized the PCR. Assay: immunoSEQ multiplex PCR; the TCRdb copy retains only in-frame clones and omits some. The top ten clones hold 6.4% of a sample with under 200,000 clones, more than 65% of them seen once. What was sequenced was PBMCs. These receptors were obtained from a man between 45 and 60 years old in good health and CMV-seropositive.

The rearrangement links TRBV18 to TRBJ1-1; TRBD1 might be the D (5 bases). CDR3 size: 14 residues. CDR1 KGHSH and CDR2 LQKENI come from the germline V gene. V gave up 6 bases and J gave up 3 bases, with 14 bases separating them. CDR3 residues: CASSVRRGDTEAFF. The CDR3 bases are TGTGCCAGCTCCGTTCGCCGGGGGGACACTGAAGCTTTCTTT.

The V call is TRBV29-1, the J call TRBJ2-6; TRBD2 is a possible D gene (6 bases). The CDR3 is 18 amino acids. Trimming cost V 0 bases and J 0 bases, with 15 bases left between them. Germline V gene lookup returns CDR1 SQVTM and CDR2 ANQGSEA. CDR3 amino acids: CSVEEGVRGLSGANVLTF. The CDR3 coding sequence is TGCAGCGTTGAAGAGGGAGTTCGGGGACTCTCTGGGGCCAACGTCCTGACTTTC.

The V and J genes are TRBV29-1 and TRBJ1-2, with 8 nucleotides matching TRBD1. The germline V gene has CDR1 SQVTM and CDR2 ANQGSEA. V lost 3 bases and J lost 10; bases outside the gene matches: 7. The CDR3 is made up of 12 amino acids. CDR3 DNA sequence: TGCAGCGTTGAGGACAGGGTCGATTCCTACACCTTC. Translated, it gives CSVEDRVDSYTF.

This clone was detected a few times. The V gene is TRBV18, the J gene TRBJ2-3, with D unclear. V was pared by 3 bases and J by 1 base, with 11 bases between. The CDR3 runs to 15 residues. Germline CDR1 reads KGHSH; CDR2 reads LQKENI. CDR3 in DNA: TGTGCCAGCTCACCTCTCGGGTCTGGCACAGATACGCAGTATTTT. Translating it yields CASSPLGSGTDTQYF.

The chain recombines TRBV6-5 with TRBJ2-7; 8 bases line up with TRBD1. Germline V gene lookup returns CDR1 MNHEY and CDR2 SVGAGI. With V trimmed by 2 bases and J by 4 bases, 7 bases remained unmatched. This CDR3 is built from 15 residues. The CDR3 DNA is TGTGCCAGCAGTTACCTGGGGGACAGGCGATACGAGCAGTACTTC. Translation: CASSYLGDRRYEQYF.

V and J are TRBV9 and TRBJ1-1; D is unresolved. CDR1 and CDR2 (germline): SGDLS, YYNGEE. Deletions cut 6 bases from V and 0 bases from J, with 15 bases between. This CDR3 comprises 15 residues. The DNA for the CDR3 is TGTGCCAGCACCAGGAGAGGGCAAATGAACACTGAAGCTTTCTTT. Encoded protein: CASTRRGQMNTEAFF.

J is TRBJ1-6 and V is TRBV4-2; D possibly corresponds to TRBD1 (5 bases). Germline CDR1 reads LGHNA; CDR2 reads YNFKEQ. Trimming stripped 0 bases from V and 0 bases from J, with 15 bases between. There are 19 residues in the CDR3. In nucleotides, the CDR3 is TGTGCCAGCAGCCAAGATCTTCAGGGAACCCCCTCCTATAATTCACCCCTCCACTTT. Protein product: CASSQDLQGTPSYNSPLHF.

This chain uses TRBV27 with TRBJ2-3; D is perhaps TRBD2 (7 bases). Germline CDR1 is MNHEY and CDR2 is SMNVEV (reference sequence). V was cut by 10 bases and J by 0 bases, with 17 bases left in between. This CDR3 has 15 residues. CDR3 in amino acids: CATKWGGFSTDTQYF. CDR3 in DNA: TGTGCCACGAAGTGGGGGGGCTTCAGCACAGATACGCAGTATTTT.

This clone was picked up a small number of times. The CDR3 spells CAWSPQGQETQYF. The CDR3 nucleotides read TGTGCCTGGAGTCCCCAGGGTCAAGAGACCCAGTACTTC. V gene TRBV30 combines with J gene TRBJ2-5; D might be TRBD1 (5 bases). Germline V gene sequence: CDR1 GTSNPN, CDR2 SVGIG (reference sequence). V shed 2 bases and J shed 2 bases, with 9 bases lying between them. The CDR3 has 13 amino acids.

The chain carries TRBV5-1 and TRBJ2-2; 9 bases map to TRBD2. This CDR3 is built from 17 residues. CDR1 is SGHRS, CDR2 YFSETQ, per germline. After removal of 1 base from V and 5 bases from J, the junction contained 9 bases not matched to a gene. Written as DNA, the CDR3 is TGCGCCAGCAGCTTGTTGAGTAGCGGGAGTAGGACCGGGGAGCTGTTTTTT. Translating it yields CASSLLSSGSRTGELFF.

The V and J genes are TRBV7-9 and TRBJ1-4; D gene unclear. The germline V and J ends were trimmed by 1 base and 1 base, with 7 bases remaining between them. Germline CDR1 and CDR2: SEHNR and FQNEAQ (reference sequence). The CDR3 is 15 residues long. CDR3 amino acids: CASSLVSGTNEKLFF. CDR3 DNA: TGTGCCAGCAGCTTAGTCTCAGGAACTAATGAAAAACTGTTTTTT.

This sequence joins TRBV19 and TRBJ2-7, with 10 nucleotides matching TRBD1. CDR1 and CDR2 (germline): LNHDA, SQIVND (reference sequence). Trimming removed 5 bases from V and 5 bases from J; junction bases left unmatched: 12. This CDR3 region has 16 residues. CDR3 loop: CASSPQRTGGSDEQYF. DNA for the CDR3: TGTGCCAGTAGTCCCCAACGGACAGGGGGATCCGACGAGCAGTACTTC.

The chain joins TRBV7-9 to TRBJ1-1; TRBD1 aligns across 8 bases. The CDR3 has 14 amino acids. Germline CDR1 and CDR2: SEHNR and FQNEAQ (reference sequence). J was trimmed by 3 bases and V by 5 bases; bases with no gene match: 5. CDR3 coding DNA: TGTGCCAGCAGCCCCCAGGGGGCCTACACTGAAGCTTTCTTT. Amino acid sequence: CASSPQGAYTEAFF.

This clone was seen once. V and J are TRBV7-9 and TRBJ2-5, with D maybe TRBD1 (5 bases). The germline V and J ends were trimmed by 7 bases and 2 bases, with 11 bases remaining between them. The CDR3 spans 13 residues. CDR1 is SEHNR, CDR2 FQNEAQ, per germline (reference sequence). The CDR3 is CASTQGIQETQYF. The CDR3 bases are TGTGCCAGCACCCAGGGAATACAAGAGACCCAGTACTTC.

This rearrangement joins TRBV19 to TRBJ1-1, with D uncertain. The CDR3 totals 10 residues. V was clipped by 8 bases and J by 5 bases, with 6 bases between them. Germline V gene data show CDR1 as LNHDA and CDR2 as SQIVND (reference sequence). CDR3 loop: CASAKTEAFF. The CDR3 bases are TGTGCCAGTGCTAAGACTGAAGCTTTCTTT.

DNA for the CDR3: TGTGCCAGCAGCAGGACAGGGAACACCGGGGAGCTGTTTTTT. This translates into CASSRTGNTGELFF. The chain combines TRBV5-6 with TRBJ2-2, with 7 nucleotides matching TRBD1. J gave up 1 base and V 4 bases, and 1 base lay outside the gene matches. Germline V lookup: CDR1 SGHDT, CDR2 YYEEEE. The CDR3 totals 14 residues.

The chain combines TRBV5-1 with TRBJ2-1; 8 nucleotides match TRBD1. Germline CDR1 and CDR2: SGHRS and YFSETQ. This CDR3 has 16 residues. Trimming removed 1 base from V and 8 bases from J; junction bases left unmatched: 11. CDR3 bases: TGCGCCAGCAGCTTGTTGTTGGGACAGGACACAGATGAGCAGTTCTTC. This translates into CASSLLLGQDTDEQFF.

The chain combines TRBV4-1 with TRBJ2-5, with TRBD2 as a possible D gene (5 bases). This CDR3 region has 15 residues. V gave up 0 bases and J gave up 1 base, with 9 bases separating them. Germline V gene sequence: CDR1 MGHRA, CDR2 YSYEKL. In DNA form, the CDR3 reads TGCGCCAGCAGCCAAGACCGGCTAGCCCAAGAGACCCAGTACTTC. Translation gives CASSQDRLAQETQYF.